One sample yielded the 25 T cell receptor beta chains listed below, sequenced in a study of cytomegalovirus exposure and HLA in healthy donors. PCR employed 60 Vbeta and 13 Jbeta primers. Clones were sequenced by immunoSEQ multiplex PCR, and TCRdb holds only the in-frame ones, with some missing. The profile shows approximately 61,000 clones, around 61% of them singletons. Sequencing was performed on PBMCs. These receptors were obtained from a woman aged 50 to 60 in good health and CMV-seronegative.

This clone has more than one count but fewer than ten. The chain employs TRBV7-9 and TRBJ2-1; D not certain. V was cut by 5 bases and J by 2 bases, with 10 bases left in between. Germline V lookup: CDR1 SEHNR, CDR2 FQNEAQ (reference sequence). The CDR3 extends over 14 amino acids. This CDR3 is CASSPSETYNEQFF. Written as DNA, the CDR3 is TGTGCCAGCAGCCCCAGCGAGACCTACAATGAGCAGTTCTTC. Complete variable domain (other parts from reference TRBV7-9 and TRBJ2-1): DTGVSQNPRHKITKRGQNVTFRCDPISEHNRLYWYRQTLGQGPEFLTYFQNEAQLEKSRLLSDRFSAERPKGSFSTLEIQRTEQGDSAMYLCASSPSETYNEQFFGPGTRLTVL.

A single count supports this clone. The chain joins TRBV5-1 to TRBJ2-3, with 8 positions matching TRBD1. Per germline, CDR1 SGHRS and CDR2 YFSETQ. Trimming removed 0 bases from V and 5 bases from J; junction bases left unmatched: 5. The CDR3 has 15 residues. This CDR3 reads CASSLVQGVGDTQYF. CDR3 nucleotide sequence: TGCGCCAGCAGCTTGGTACAGGGGGTAGGAGATACGCAGTATTTT.

The chain joins TRBV19 to TRBJ1-5; the match to TRBD1 covers 7 bases. Germline V gene data show CDR1 as LNHDA and CDR2 as SQIVND (reference sequence). With 3 bases clipped from V and 7 bases from J, the junction kept 6 bases outside the gene matches. This CDR3 is 14 amino acids long. CDR3 protein: CASSMGTVGQPQHF. CDR3 sequence (DNA): TGTGCCAGTAGTATGGGGACAGTTGGACAGCCCCAGCATTTT. Full variable domain (remainder filled in from reference TRBV19 and TRBJ1-5): DGGITQSPKYLFRKEGQNVTLSCEQNLNHDAMYWYRQDPGQGLRLIYYSQIVNDFQKGDIAEGYSVSREKKESFPLTVTSAQKNPTAFYLCASSMGTVGQPQHFGDGTRLSIL.

The V gene is TRBV4-3, the J gene TRBJ1-1; maybe TRBD1 (6 bases). Per the germline V gene, CDR1 is LGHNA and CDR2 is YSLEER. CDR3 length: 17 residues. V lost 0 bases and J lost 0, with 14 bases in between. The DNA of the CDR3 is TGCGCCAGCAGCCAAGATCTTTCAGGGGTCATGAACACTGAAGCTTTCTTT. It translates to CASSQDLSGVMNTEAFF.

The chain carries TRBV7-3 and TRBJ1-1; 8 bases are a match to TRBD1. CDR1 and CDR2 (germline): SGHTA, FQGTGA. V gave up 5 bases and J gave up 5 bases; unmatched junction bases: 10. The CDR3 covers 15 residues. Written as DNA, the CDR3 is TGTGCCAGCAGCCGAGGACAGGGACGGGAAACTGAAGCTTTCTTT. Protein product: CASSRGQGRETEAFF.

This clone was detected a few times. The chain recombines TRBV4-1 with TRBJ1-3; TRBD1 might be the D (6 bases). The CDR3 runs 16 residues. Trimming cost V 4 bases and J 0 bases, with 13 bases left between them. The germline V gene encodes CDR1 MGHRA and CDR2 YSYEKL. In DNA, the CDR3 is TGCGCCAGCAGCCCCGACAGGACAGACTCTGGAAACACCATATATTTT. This codes for CASSPDRTDSGNTIYF.

This clone was counted only a few times. The chain is built from TRBV15 and TRBJ1-1; perhaps TRBD1 as D (5 bases). The V end was cut by 2 bases, the J end by 5 bases, with 9 bases between. Germline V gene data show CDR1 as LNHNV and CDR2 as YYDKDF (reference sequence). The CDR3 contains 13 residues. Written as DNA, the CDR3 is TGTGCCACCAGCAGAATCACAGGAACTGAAGCTTTCTTT. Translated: CATSRITGTEAFF.

This chain links TRBV4-3 with TRBJ2-7; no reliable D call. The length of the CDR3 is 13 residues. Deletions cut 1 base from V and 4 bases from J, with 8 bases between. Germline CDR1 is LGHNA and CDR2 is YSLEER. The CDR3 spells CASSQAKKYEQYF. DNA of the CDR3: TGCGCCAGCAGCCAAGCAAAAAAATACGAGCAGTACTTC.

The chain is built from TRBV4-2 and TRBJ2-7; D is ambiguous. CDR3 length: 14 amino acids. The ends were cut back, 5 bases at V and 1 base at J, with 12 bases in the middle. In germline, CDR1 is LGHNA, CDR2 YNFKEQ. The CDR3 loop is CASSMEHRSYEQYF. In DNA form, the CDR3 reads TGTGCCAGCAGCATGGAGCATCGGTCCTACGAGCAGTACTTC.

The J gene is TRBJ2-7, the V gene TRBV11-2; D might be TRBD2 (7 bases). Between the trimmed V and J ends, which lost 1 base and 5 bases, there was a span of 18 bases. In germline, CDR1 is SGHAT, CDR2 FQNNGV. This CDR3 contains 16 residues. Written as DNA, the CDR3 is TGTGCCAGCAGCTTAGGTTTGGGGGGGGCTGTCAACGAGCAGTACTTC. Encoded protein: CASSLGLGGAVNEQYF.

V usage is TRBV7-2 and J usage is TRBJ2-7; D perhaps matches TRBD2 (5 bases). Between the trimmed V and J ends, which lost 5 bases and 7 bases, there was a span of 9 bases. This CDR3 contains 11 residues. Germline V gene data show CDR1 as SGHTA and CDR2 as FQGNSA. CDR3: CASSPRAEQYF. The CDR3 DNA reads as TGTGCCAGCAGCCCGCGGGCTGAGCAGTACTTC.

The chain recombines TRBV6-5 with TRBJ1-1; D perhaps matches TRBD1 (6 bases). Deletions cut 6 bases from V and 10 bases from J, with 12 bases between. The length of the CDR3 is 11 residues. Germline V lookup: CDR1 MNHEY, CDR2 SVGAGI. This CDR3 is CASSAGAGAFF. CDR3 bases: TGTGCCAGCAGCGCAGGGGCCGGAGCTTTCTTT.

The chain has TRBV10-3 and TRBJ1-2, with a possible D match to TRBD1 (5 bases). The CDR3 loop spans 13 amino acids. V lost 7 bases and J 7 bases, leaving 16 bases between the germline ends. Germline V gives CDR1 ENHRY, CDR2 SYGVKD. The DNA for the CDR3 is TGTGCCATCACTTTCGGCAGGGAAGGTGGCTACACCTTC. The encoded protein is CAITFGREGGYTF.

The chain has TRBV15 and TRBJ2-7, with TRBD2 identical over 7 bases. The CDR3 contains 13 residues. CDR1 LNHNV and CDR2 YYDKDF come from the germline V gene (reference sequence). V shed 0 bases and J 13 bases; nucleotides not matched to a gene: 9. CDR3 sequence reads: CATSRETAGPSYF. CDR3 DNA: TGTGCCACCAGCAGAGAGACAGCGGGACCCTCATACTTC.

The chain recombines TRBV6-6 with TRBJ2-1; 7 bases fit TRBD2. With 0 bases clipped from V and 2 bases from J, the junction kept 1 base outside the gene matches. In germline, CDR1 is MNHNY, CDR2 SVGAGI (reference sequence). There are 15 residues in the CDR3. DNA for the CDR3: TGTGCCAGCAGTTACTCGGCGGGAGCCTACAATGAGCAGTTCTTC. This encodes CASSYSAGAYNEQFF.

The chain joins TRBV4-3 to TRBJ1-4; D is unresolved. With 0 bases removed from V and 4 bases from J, the gap between germline ends came to 9 bases. The CDR3 contains 15 residues. Germline CDR1 reads LGHNA; CDR2 reads YSLEER. The CDR3 reads CASSQDGRYNEKLFF. CDR3 DNA: TGCGCCAGCAGCCAAGATGGGAGGTATAATGAAAAACTGTTTTTT.

This clone was seen a few times. This chain connects TRBV4-3 to TRBJ2-6; D might be TRBD1 (5 bases). CDR1 and CDR2 from the germline V gene are LGHNA and YSLEER. V lost 0 bases and J lost 4, with 13 bases in between. The CDR3 is 17 residues long. CDR3 bases: TGCGCCAGCAGCCAAGATATACCAGGGTGGGGGGCCAACGTCCTGACTTTC. This codes for CASSQDIPGWGANVLTF.

The V gene is TRBV5-1, the J gene TRBJ2-1; TRBD2 agrees at 15 bases. The CDR3 consists of 15 residues. V dropped 0 bases and J dropped 11; count of bases not matched to a gene: 3. The germline V gene encodes CDR1 SGHRS and CDR2 YFSETQ. The CDR3 region has the DNA TGCGCCAGCAGCTTGGGGACTAGCGGGAGGGATAAGCAGTTCTTC. Translation: CASSLGTSGRDKQFF. Using reference TRBV5-1 and TRBJ2-1 for the parts outside the CDR3, the full variable domain is KAGVTQTPRYLIKTRGQQVTLSCSPISGHRSVSWYQQTPGQGLQFLFEYFSETQRNKGNFPGRFSGRQFSNSRSEMNVSTLELGDSALYLCASSLGTSGRDKQFFGPGTRLTVL.

The V gene is TRBV5-1, the J gene TRBJ1-2, with a possible D match to TRBD1 (5 bases). The germline gives CDR1 SGHRS, CDR2 YFSETQ. Trimming removed 0 bases from V and 8 bases from J, with 11 bases in between. The CDR3 is made up of 13 amino acids. CDR3 bases: TGCGCCAGCAGCTTGGATTATGGGGCAGGCTACACCTTC. It codes for CASSLDYGAGYTF.

This clone showed up just a few times. The chain carries TRBV30 and TRBJ2-7; tentative D call: TRBD1 (6 bases). V was shortened by 2 bases and J by 7 bases, with 15 bases between the two germline ends. The CDR3 is made up of 13 amino acids. The germline gives CDR1 GTSNPN, CDR2 SVGIG (reference sequence). CDR3 sequence (DNA): TGTGCCTGGAGTCTCACAGGGACGGGGGAGCAGTACTTC. The encoded protein is CAWSLTGTGEQYF. The whole variable domain, remainder taken from reference TRBV30 and TRBJ2-7, is SQTIHQWPATLVQPVGSPLSLECTVEGTSNPNLYWYRQAAGRGLQLLFYSVGIGQISSEVPQNLSASRPQDRQFILSSKKLLLSDSGFYLCAWSLTGTGEQYFGPGTRLTVT.

J is TRBJ2-7 and V is TRBV9, with 7 bases fitting TRBD1. The CDR3 has 15 residues. V dropped 4 bases and J dropped 2; count of bases not matched to a gene: 9. CDR1 is SGDLS and CDR2 is YYNGEE in the germline V gene. For the CDR3, the DNA is TGTGCCAGCAGCAGAAGGGACAGTAAAACCTACGAGCAGTACTTC. Its translation is CASSRRDSKTYEQYF.

Only a few counts were recorded for this clone. The rearrangement joins TRBV29-1 to TRBJ2-3; D not certain. This CDR3 comprises 15 residues. CDR1 SQVTM and CDR2 ANQGSEA come from the germline V gene. Trimming left V 4 bases short and J 5 bases short, with 19 bases between. The CDR3 region is CSVAHPLTHGDTQYF. Here the CDR3 DNA reads TGCAGCGTTGCCCATCCCCTAACCCACGGAGATACGCAGTATTTT.

This clone was observed a few times. The chain couples TRBV4-3 to TRBJ2-7; the D gene is possibly TRBD1 (6 bases). With 4 bases removed from V and 6 bases from J, the gap between germline ends came to 13 bases. Germline values: CDR1 LGHNA, CDR2 YSLEER. The CDR3 covers 13 residues. The CDR3 DNA follows: TGCGCCAGCAGCCCAGGGGTAAGGAGCGAGCAGTACTTC. It specifies CASSPGVRSEQYF.

The gene calls are TRBV7-6 and TRBJ1-4; 7 bases match TRBD1. The CDR3 is made up of 14 amino acids. CDR1 and CDR2 (germline): SGHVS, FNYEAQ. The V segment lost 4 bases and the J segment 7 bases; nucleotides outside the gene matches: 6. Written as DNA, the CDR3 is TGTGCCAGCAGCTCCACAGGGGAACCTGAAAAACTGTTTTTT. Protein sequence: CASSSTGEPEKLFF.

This clone was seen many times. V gene TRBV29-1 combines with J gene TRBJ2-7; the D is unclear. Between the trimmed V and J ends, which lost 6 bases and 0 bases, there was a span of 12 bases. This CDR3 is 13 amino acids long. Germline V gene data show CDR1 as SQVTM and CDR2 as ANQGSEA. The DNA for the CDR3 is TGCAGCGTGTGGGCTTACCCCTCCTACGAGCAGTACTTC. It specifies CSVWAYPSYEQYF.